This record concerns one T cell receptor (beta chain) sequence. The source of the sample is a study of CD8 T cells in ankylosing spondylitis. Trimming at V came to 4 bases and at J to 4 bases, leaving 6 bases not matched to a gene. The CDR3 consists of 16 residues. Germline assignment: CDR1 MNHNS and CDR2 SASEGT. Using its own MiXCR run on the 5' RACE reads, TCRdb lists one record per CDR3 protein. This table has 250,000 to 300,000 distinct CDR3 sequences, 18% appearing once. This clonotype was sampled from a male donor with ankylosing spondylitis or in good health (not recorded which). This chain links TRBV6-1 with TRBJ2-1; 11 positions match TRBD2. Material for sequencing was blood, either unsorted or a sorted T cell fraction (not recorded which). In DNA, the CDR3 is TGTGCCAGCAGTGGAACTAGCGGGAGTAGGTACAATGAGCAGTTCTTC. Amino acid sequence: CASSGTSGSRYNEQFF.